The rows below give T cell receptor beta chains drawn from one sample of a study of T cell repertoires in cytomegalovirus infection. No antigen has been identified for these receptors. TCRdb re-derived calls from the reads in MiXCR, one entry per CDR3 protein. The table includes tens of thousands of distinct CDR3 sequences, roughly a quarter detected once. Sequences were derived from CD8+ T cells from cultured PBMCs, sampled from culture after CMV antigen stimulation. The receptors were sampled from a human donor in good health (CMV status not recorded). Some clones in this sample may be carry-over from other donors' samples. Both conserved end residues are part of each CDR3. The D gene is left open where the match is weak. Size tells how often a clone was seen (once, few, many) or the class of an expanded clone, and some rows leave it out.

size: many; J: TRBJ2-1; V: TRBV12-3/TRBV12-4; D: NA; length: 13; CDR3: CASSFDTYNEQFF; DNA: TGTGCCAGCAGTTTTGATACCTACAATGAGCAGTTCTTC
size: many; J: TRBJ1-2; V: TRBV4-3; D: NA; length: 16; CDR3: CASSQDAGGDDYGYTF; DNA: TGCGCCAGCAGCCAAGATGCTGGGGGGGATGACTATGGCTACACCTTC
size: NA; J: TRBJ2-2; V: TRBV4-3; D: TRBD1; length: 17; CDR3: CASSQDRRQGADGELFF; DNA: TGCGCCAGCAGCCAGGACCGGCGACAGGGGGCGGACGGGGAGCTGTTTTTT
size: few; J: TRBJ2-1; V: TRBV6-2/TRBV6-3; D: TRBD2; length: 15; CDR3: CASSYSGGGYNEQFF; DNA: TGTGCCAGCAGTTACTCGGGGGGGGGCTACAATGAGCAGTTCTTC
size: many; J: TRBJ1-1; V: TRBV28; D: TRBD1; length: 15; CDR3: CASSPYRGLGTEAFF; DNA: TGTGCCAGCAGTCCGTACAGGGGGCTTGGGACTGAAGCTTTCTTT
size: many; J: TRBJ2-7; V: TRBV12-3/TRBV12-4; D: NA; length: 14; CDR3: CASSLGGRSYEQYF; DNA: TGTGCCAGCAGTTTAGGTGGCAGATCCTACGAGCAGTACTTC
size: few; J: TRBJ2-1; V: TRBV18; D: NA; length: 17; CDR3: CASSPREGTPAYNEQFF; DNA: TGTGCCAGCTCACCTCGAGAAGGCACACCAGCTTACAATGAGCAGTTCTTC
size: many; J: TRBJ1-5; V: TRBV27; D: NA; length: 14; CDR3: CASRTRALGQPQHF; DNA: TGTGCCAGTCGAACCCGGGCGCTCGGTCAGCCCCAGCATTTT
size: NA; J: TRBJ1-1; V: TRBV11-3; D: TRBD1; length: 13; CDR3: CASSSPDRSEAFF; DNA: TGTGCCAGCAGCTCCCCGGACAGGAGTGAAGCTTTCTTT
size: NA; J: TRBJ2-7; V: TRBV19; D: TRBD2; length: 14; CDR3: CASSISSGGLEQYF; DNA: TGTGCCAGTAGTATAAGTAGCGGGGGGCTCGAGCAGTACTTC
size: medium-sized; J: TRBJ2-7; V: TRBV6-1; D: TRBD1; length: 16; CDR3: CASSEGTGGFSYEQYF; DNA: TGTGCCAGCAGTGAAGGGACAGGGGGTTTCTCCTACGAGCAGTACTTC
size: NA; J: TRBJ1-2; V: TRBV18; D: TRBD1; length: 16; CDR3: CASSSTRTGRLDGYTF; DNA: TGTGCCAGCTCATCTACCAGGACAGGGAGGTTGGATGGCTACACCTTC
size: NA; J: TRBJ2-5; V: TRBV5-8; D: TRBD2; length: 16; CDR3: CASSLDGTRSQETQYF; DNA: TGTGCCAGCAGCTTGGACGGGACTAGGTCCCAAGAGACCCAGTACTTC
size: few; J: TRBJ1-1; V: TRBV10-3; D: NA; length: 16; CDR3: CANHPPPGRLNTEAFF; DNA: TGTGCCAATCACCCCCCCCCGGGGAGGTTGAACACTGAAGCTTTCTTT
size: many; J: TRBJ1-1; V: TRBV12-3/TRBV12-4; D: NA; length: 12; CDR3: CASSLEGIEAFF; DNA: TGTGCCAGCAGTTTAGAGGGGATTGAAGCTTTCTTT
size: NA; J: TRBJ2-2; V: TRBV4-1; D: NA; length: 14; CDR3: CASSQDYGTGELFF; DNA: TGCGCCAGCAGCCAAGACTACGGCACCGGGGAGCTGTTTTTT
size: NA; J: TRBJ2-7; V: TRBV20-1; D: TRBD1; length: 16; CDR3: CSARPLTGKVGVEQYF; DNA: TGCAGTGCTAGACCTTTGACAGGGAAGGTTGGGGTCGAGCAGTACTTC
size: few; J: TRBJ2-2; V: TRBV25-1; D: NA; length: 14; CDR3: CASSELGTTGELFF; DNA: TGTGCCAGCAGTGAACTGGGAACCACCGGGGAGCTGTTTTTT
size: few; J: TRBJ1-1; V: TRBV4-1; D: NA; length: 13; CDR3: CASSQTPYTEAFF; DNA: TGCGCCAGCAGCCAGACACCTTACACTGAAGCTTTCTTT
size: NA; J: TRBJ1-4; V: TRBV12-3/TRBV12-4; D: NA; length: 14; CDR3: CASSSQLGGEKLFF; DNA: TGTGCCAGCAGTTCCCAGTTAGGAGGTGAAAAACTGTTTTTT
size: many; J: TRBJ2-7; V: TRBV7-2; D: TRBD2; length: 15; CDR3: CASSRTSGGRNEQYF; DNA: TGTGCCAGCAGCCGGACTAGCGGGGGAAGGAACGAGCAGTACTTC
size: few; J: TRBJ1-2; V: TRBV29-1; D: TRBD1; length: 16; CDR3: CSVPAPTGGMDYGYTF; DNA: TGCAGCGTCCCTGCCCCGACAGGGGGCATGGACTATGGCTACACCTTC
size: many; J: TRBJ2-5; V: TRBV28; D: NA; length: 15; CDR3: CASSLSQGWQETQYF; DNA: TGTGCCAGCAGTTTATCACAGGGCTGGCAAGAGACCCAGTACTTC
size: many; J: TRBJ2-7; V: TRBV10-3; D: NA; length: 12; CDR3: CAISPQGYEQYF; DNA: TGTGCCATCAGTCCCCAGGGCTACGAGCAGTACTTC
size: NA; J: TRBJ2-7; V: TRBV27; D: TRBD2; length: 15; CDR3: CASSRKAGGRYEQYF; DNA: TGTGCCAGCAGTCGAAAAGCGGGAGGGCGCTACGAGCAGTACTTC
size: few; J: TRBJ2-3; V: TRBV9; D: TRBD2; length: 16; CDR3: CASSVGSRGGTDTQYF; DNA: TGTGCCAGCAGCGTAGGCAGTCGCGGGGGAACAGATACGCAGTATTTT
size: few; J: TRBJ1-1; V: TRBV7-9; D: TRBD1; length: 15; CDR3: CASSFREQGGTEAFF; DNA: TGTGCCAGCAGCTTCCGAGAACAGGGGGGCACTGAAGCTTTCTTT
size: many; J: TRBJ2-7; V: TRBV7-9; D: NA; length: 13; CDR3: CASSLSDPGEQYF; DNA: TGTGCCAGCAGCTTATCGGACCCGGGGGAGCAGTACTTC
size: many; J: TRBJ2-1; V: TRBV7-2; D: NA; length: 15; CDR3: CASSTLGNSYNEQFF; DNA: TGTGCCAGCAGTACCCTTGGGAACTCCTACAATGAGCAGTTCTTC
size: many; J: TRBJ2-5; V: TRBV7-9; D: TRBD2; length: 17; CDR3: CASSFPGGGGAGLTQYF; DNA: TGTGCCAGCAGCTTTCCCGGAGGCGGGGGGGCGGGATTGACCCAGTACTTC
size: many; J: TRBJ1-5; V: TRBV28; D: TRBD1; length: 14; CDR3: CASSLGTGDQPQHF; DNA: TGTGCCAGCAGTCTCGGGACAGGGGATCAGCCCCAGCATTTT
size: NA; J: TRBJ1-5; V: TRBV24-1; D: NA; length: 17; CDR3: CATSDEAAENSNQPQHF; DNA: TGTGCCACCAGTGACGAGGCGGCAGAGAATAGCAATCAGCCCCAGCATTTT
size: once; J: TRBJ2-1; V: TRBV6-1; D: NA; length: 13; CDR3: CAIAGSSYNEQFF; DNA: TGTGCCATCGCGGGGAGCTCCTACAATGAGCAGTTCTTC
size: NA; J: TRBJ2-7; V: TRBV4-3; D: TRBD1; length: 16; CDR3: CASSQEQGALSYEQYF; DNA: TGCGCCAGCAGCCAAGAACAGGGGGCCTTATCCTACGAGCAGTACTTC
size: few; J: TRBJ2-3; V: TRBV11-2; D: TRBD2; length: 15; CDR3: CASSLRLAQRDTQYF; DNA: TGTGCCAGCAGCTTACGACTAGCGCAGAGGGATACGCAGTATTTT
size: few; J: TRBJ2-3; V: TRBV6-5; D: TRBD2; length: 15; CDR3: CASTGREGPTDTQYF; DNA: TGTGCCAGCACGGGGCGGGAGGGCCCCACAGATACGCAGTATTTT
size: NA; J: TRBJ2-1; V: TRBV20-1; D: TRBD1; length: 14; CDR3: CSARPGQGIGEQFF; DNA: TGCAGTGCTAGGCCCGGACAGGGCATCGGTGAGCAGTTCTTC
size: few; J: TRBJ1-2; V: TRBV13; D: TRBD1; length: 14; CDR3: CASNEGGDSYGYTF; DNA: TGTGCCAGCAATGAAGGGGGCGATAGCTATGGCTACACCTTC
size: few; J: TRBJ2-1; V: TRBV12-3/TRBV12-4; D: TRBD2; length: 14; CDR3: CASSLRLAVNEQFF; DNA: TGTGCCAGCAGTTTAAGGCTAGCGGTGAATGAGCAGTTCTTC
size: few; J: TRBJ2-1; V: TRBV10-3; D: NA; length: 19; CDR3: CAISESESEGQGLYNEQFF; DNA: TGTGCCATCAGTGAATCAGAATCAGAGGGGCAGGGTTTGTACAATGAGCAGTTCTTC
size: NA; J: TRBJ1-4; V: TRBV11-3; D: NA; length: 14; CDR3: CASSLAGKDEKLFF; DNA: TGTGCCAGCAGCTTAGCAGGGAAAGATGAAAAACTGTTTTTT
size: few; J: TRBJ1-1; V: TRBV6-5; D: NA; length: 12; CDR3: CATFGSNTEAFF; DNA: TGTGCCACATTTGGGTCGAACACTGAAGCTTTCTTT
size: NA; J: TRBJ1-4; V: TRBV18; D: TRBD1; length: 17; CDR3: CASSPGGTGPLGEKLFF; DNA: TGTGCCAGCTCACCCGGCGGGACAGGACCATTAGGGGAAAAACTGTTTTTT
size: NA; J: TRBJ2-1; V: TRBV6-2/TRBV6-3; D: NA; length: 12; CDR3: CASSYSFPEQFF; DNA: TGTGCCAGCAGTTACTCGTTTCCTGAGCAGTTCTTC
size: few; J: TRBJ2-1; V: TRBV19; D: NA; length: 13; CDR3: CASRSPTPNEQFF; DNA: TGTGCCAGTAGAAGTCCGACTCCCAATGAGCAGTTCTTC
size: NA; J: TRBJ2-2; V: TRBV28; D: NA; length: 14; CDR3: CASSPVDSSGELFF; DNA: TGTGCCAGCAGTCCCGTGGACAGCTCCGGGGAGCTGTTTTTT
size: few; J: TRBJ1-2; V: TRBV6-1; D: NA; length: 15; CDR3: CASSYGLGSAGGYTF; DNA: TGTGCCAGCAGTTACGGGCTGGGCAGTGCTGGGGGCTACACCTTC
size: NA; J: TRBJ2-1; V: TRBV9; D: NA; length: 14; CDR3: CASSVEYEGNEQFF; DNA: TGTGCCAGCAGCGTAGAGTATGAGGGCAATGAGCAGTTCTTC